The present T cell receptor beta chain was sequenced within a study of T cell responses to AZD1222 COVID-19 vaccine. TCRdb's table, derived via immunoSEQ multiplex PCR, lists solely in-frame clones and lacks some. This table has about 100,000 clones, 80% to 95% appearing once. Germline-derived CDR1 and CDR2 are SGHTA and FQGNSA. The CDR3 runs to 16 residues. Trimming removed 4 bases from V and 0 bases from J, with 16 bases in between. The receptor was derived from an adult in good health. The specimen was peripheral blood, collected on day 0 of AZD1222 vaccination. The rearrangement uses TRBV7-2 and TRBJ2-7; D may correspond to TRBD1 or TRBD2 (6 bases each). The CDR3: CASSSRGAGLSYEQYF. In nucleotides, the CDR3 is TGTGCCAGCAGCTCCAGGGGAGCGGGTCTCTCCTACGAGCAGTACTTC.